The rows below give T cell receptor beta chains drawn from one sample of a study of blood T cell repertoires in COVID-19. Clones were sequenced by immunoSEQ multiplex PCR, and TCRdb holds only the in-frame ones, with some missing. The table includes some 300,000 clones, about 88% detected once. Sequencing was carried out using peripheral blood. The receptors derive from a man between 65 and 79 years old with acute or convalescent COVID-19. Both conserved end residues are part of each CDR3. The order of the fields is clone size, V gene, D gene, J gene, CDR3 protein, CDR3 DNA. The D gene is left open where the match is weak. Clone size appears in some rows only: once, few, many, or a class for an expanded clone.

clone_size: NA; v_call: TRBV5-4; d_call: NA; j_call: TRBJ1-1; cdr3_aa: CASSSTKTGNTEAFF; cdr3_nt: TGTGCCAGCAGCTCAACCAAAACAGGGAACACTGAAGCTTTCTTT
clone_size: NA; v_call: TRBV5-8; d_call: TRBD2; j_call: TRBJ2-7; cdr3_aa: CASSLAGGDFSYEQYF; cdr3_nt: TGTGCCAGCAGCTTGGCGGGAGGGGACTTCTCCTACGAGCAGTACTTC
clone_size: NA; v_call: TRBV6-4; d_call: TRBD1; j_call: TRBJ1-1; cdr3_aa: CASSADRDAEAFF; cdr3_nt: TGTGCCAGCAGCGCCGACAGGGACGCTGAAGCTTTCTTT
clone_size: NA; v_call: TRBV21-1; d_call: NA; j_call: TRBJ2-4; cdr3_aa: CASSNRTGNIQYF; cdr3_nt: TGTGCCAGCAGCAACAGGACAGGGAACATTCAGTACTTC
clone_size: few; v_call: TRBV27; d_call: TRBD2; j_call: TRBJ2-7; cdr3_aa: CASATSVDYEQYF; cdr3_nt: TGTGCCAGCGCTACTAGCGTTGACTACGAGCAGTACTTC
clone_size: NA; v_call: TRBV5-4; d_call: TRBD1; j_call: TRBJ2-3; cdr3_aa: CASSSKSGQGATDTQYF; cdr3_nt: TGTGCCAGCAGCTCAAAGTCCGGACAGGGGGCTACAGATACGCAGTATTTT
clone_size: NA; v_call: TRBV12-3/TRBV12-4; d_call: NA; j_call: TRBJ1-2; cdr3_aa: CASSYERNYGYTF; cdr3_nt: TGTGCCAGCAGTTACGAGAGGAACTATGGCTACACCTTC
clone_size: few; v_call: TRBV27; d_call: TRBD1; j_call: TRBJ1-6; cdr3_aa: CASSCPPRSTGGAEGNSPLHF; cdr3_nt: TGTGCCAGCAGTTGCCCTCCACGGTCGACAGGGGGCGCGGAGGGGAATTCACCCCTCCACTTT
clone_size: NA; v_call: TRBV7-2; d_call: NA; j_call: TRBJ2-7; cdr3_aa: CASSTRSSYEQYF; cdr3_nt: TGTGCCAGCAGCACCCGGAGCTCCTACGAGCAGTACTTC
clone_size: NA; v_call: TRBV18; d_call: NA; j_call: TRBJ2-7; cdr3_aa: CASSRTQQGSYEQYF; cdr3_nt: TGTGCCAGCTCACGAACCCAACAGGGTAGCTACGAGCAGTACTTC
clone_size: NA; v_call: TRBV9; d_call: TRBD2; j_call: TRBJ2-1; cdr3_aa: CASSPGVTSGGLVEQFF; cdr3_nt: TGTGCCAGCAGCCCAGGGGTTACTAGCGGGGGGCTGGTTGAGCAGTTCTTC
clone_size: NA; v_call: TRBV7-2; d_call: NA; j_call: TRBJ2-2; cdr3_aa: CASSLDPRETGELFF; cdr3_nt: TGTGCCAGCAGCTTAGATCCTAGAGAGACCGGGGAGCTGTTTTTT
clone_size: many; v_call: TRBV19; d_call: NA; j_call: TRBJ2-5; cdr3_aa: CASSIGAGGETQYF; cdr3_nt: TGTGCCAGTAGTATAGGGGCAGGAGGGGAGACCCAGTACTTC
clone_size: NA; v_call: TRBV7-2; d_call: TRBD1; j_call: TRBJ1-3; cdr3_aa: CASSRGQSSGNTIYF; cdr3_nt: TGTGCCAGCAGCCGGGGACAGTCCTCTGGAAACACCATATATTTT
clone_size: NA; v_call: TRBV2; d_call: TRBD1; j_call: TRBJ2-1; cdr3_aa: CASGGTGGYNEQFF; cdr3_nt: TGTGCCAGCGGAGGGACAGGTGGCTACAATGAGCAGTTCTTC
clone_size: NA; v_call: TRBV5-6; d_call: TRBD2; j_call: TRBJ2-2; cdr3_aa: CASSLVGRANTGELFF; cdr3_nt: TGTGCCAGCAGCTTAGTCGGGAGGGCGAACACCGGGGAGCTGTTTTTT
clone_size: NA; v_call: TRBV6-5; d_call: TRBD2; j_call: TRBJ2-1; cdr3_aa: CASSYRGGYNEQFF; cdr3_nt: TGTGCCAGCAGTTACCGGGGGGGATACAATGAGCAGTTCTTC
clone_size: NA; v_call: TRBV5-6; d_call: NA; j_call: TRBJ2-7; cdr3_aa: CASSSGTRDEQYF; cdr3_nt: TGTGCCAGCAGCTCCGGGACAAGAGACGAGCAGTACTTC
clone_size: NA; v_call: TRBV5-4; d_call: TRBD1; j_call: TRBJ2-3; cdr3_aa: CASSSRTGGADTQYF; cdr3_nt: TGTGCCAGCAGCTCCCGGACAGGGGGCGCAGATACGCAGTATTTT
clone_size: NA; v_call: TRBV9; d_call: NA; j_call: TRBJ1-1; cdr3_aa: CASSVGVGGSTEAFF; cdr3_nt: TGTGCCAGCAGCGTAGGGGTCGGGGGGAGCACTGAAGCTTTCTTT
clone_size: NA; v_call: TRBV5-4; d_call: TRBD2; j_call: TRBJ2-2; cdr3_aa: CASSREGLAISGELFF; cdr3_nt: TGTGCCAGCAGCAGGGAGGGACTAGCGATCTCCGGGGAGCTGTTTTTT
clone_size: many; v_call: TRBV7-8; d_call: TRBD1; j_call: TRBJ2-2; cdr3_aa: CASSPRQGQNTGELFF; cdr3_nt: TGTGCCAGCAGCCCGAGACAGGGGCAGAACACCGGGGAGCTGTTTTTT
clone_size: NA; v_call: TRBV2; d_call: NA; j_call: TRBJ1-4; cdr3_aa: CASSGRAATNEKLFF; cdr3_nt: TGTGCCAGCAGTGGCAGGGCCGCAACTAATGAAAAACTGTTTTTT
clone_size: NA; v_call: TRBV19; d_call: NA; j_call: TRBJ2-1; cdr3_aa: CASIAETYNEQFF; cdr3_nt: TGTGCCAGTATTGCGGAAACCTACAATGAGCAGTTCTTC
clone_size: NA; v_call: TRBV18; d_call: NA; j_call: TRBJ2-3; cdr3_aa: CASSPILGSTDTQYF; cdr3_nt: TGTGCCAGCTCACCAATTTTGGGCAGCACAGATACGCAGTATTTT
clone_size: NA; v_call: TRBV10-1; d_call: TRBD1; j_call: TRBJ2-2; cdr3_aa: CASSATGTVTGELFF; cdr3_nt: TGCGCCAGCAGTGCAACCGGGACAGTGACCGGGGAGCTGTTTTTT
clone_size: NA; v_call: TRBV9; d_call: TRBD2; j_call: TRBJ2-1; cdr3_aa: CASSPHSGRSYNEQFF; cdr3_nt: TGTGCCAGCAGCCCCCATAGCGGGAGATCCTACAATGAGCAGTTCTTC
clone_size: NA; v_call: TRBV6-5; d_call: TRBD2; j_call: TRBJ2-3; cdr3_aa: CASSFSGVGTDTQYF; cdr3_nt: TGTGCCAGCAGTTTTAGCGGGGTGGGGACAGATACGCAGTATTTT
clone_size: NA; v_call: TRBV7-2; d_call: TRBD1; j_call: TRBJ2-3; cdr3_aa: CASSSRGGRGRTDTQYF; cdr3_nt: TGTGCCAGCAGCTCACGTGGCGGCAGGGGGCGGACAGATACGCAGTATTTT
clone_size: NA; v_call: TRBV3-1/TRBV3-2; d_call: TRBD1; j_call: TRBJ1-2; cdr3_aa: CASSQTQGGYAF; cdr3_nt: TGTGCCAGCAGCCAAACCCAGGGGGGTTACGCCTTC
clone_size: NA; v_call: TRBV3-1/TRBV3-2; d_call: TRBD2; j_call: TRBJ2-7; cdr3_aa: CASSQAGLASGTYEQYF; cdr3_nt: TGTGCCAGCAGCCAAGCGGGGTTAGCTAGCGGAACCTACGAGCAGTACTTC
clone_size: NA; v_call: TRBV5-1; d_call: NA; j_call: TRBJ2-7; cdr3_aa: CASSLSSPDSIPYEQYF; cdr3_nt: TGCGCCAGCAGCTTGTCGTCCCCTGACAGTATACCCTACGAGCAGTACTTC